This T cell receptor (beta chain) came from a study of T cell changes during pregnancy in multiple sclerosis. Trimming at V came to 2 bases and at J to 1 base, leaving 2 bases not matched to a gene. Per the germline V gene, CDR1 is SNHLY and CDR2 is FYNNEI. The CDR3 loop spans 14 amino acids. Assay: immunoSEQ multiplex PCR; the TCRdb copy retains only in-frame clones and omits some. The repertoire has about 83,000 clones, 90% to 95% of them found once; the top ten carry 0.85% to 1.2%. The sequence derives from a female donor with multiple sclerosis, enrolled in a pregnancy study. The sample consisted of peripheral blood, taken in the second trimester of pregnancy. The V call is TRBV2, the J call TRBJ2-7; 7 nucleotides line up with TRBD2. DNA for the CDR3: TGTGCCAGCAGTGAAAGCGGGGCATCCTACGAGCAGTACTTC. Translating gives CASSESGASYEQYF.